Below are 27 T cell receptor beta chains sequenced from a single sample in a study of CD8 T cells in Susac syndrome. An amount of RNA that ranged from roughly 0.5 to 1 ug was reverse transcribed with random hexamers. TCRdb itself ran the immunoSEQ multiplex PCR reads through MiXCR, one entry per CDR3 protein. Of fewer than 200,000 distinct CDR3 sequences listed, around 96% are singletons. Sequencing was carried out using CD4+ T cells from PBMCs. The receptors derive from a human donor in good health.

The chain combines TRBV15 with TRBJ2-3; D remains ambiguous. The CDR3 is made up of 13 amino acids. V lost 0 bases, J lost 5 bases, and 6 bases lay in between. The germline gives CDR1 LNHNV, CDR2 YYDKDF (reference sequence). The CDR3 sequence: CATSRDRRDTQYF. CDR3 sequence (DNA): TGTGCCACCAGCAGAGATCGAAGAGATACGCAGTATTTT. The variable domain in full, with the rest retrieved from reference TRBV15 and TRBJ2-3, is DAMVIQNPRYQVTQFGKPVTLSCSQTLNHNVMYWYQQKSSQAPKLLFHYYDKDFNNEADTPDNFQSRRPNTSFCFLDIRSPGLGDTAMYLCATSRDRRDTQYFGPGTRLTVL.

The chain is built from TRBV20-1 and TRBJ2-7; the match to TRBD2 covers 11 bases. V lost 6 bases to trimming and J lost 5 bases; unmatched junction nucleotides: 12. CDR3 length: 15 amino acids. Germline values: CDR1 DFQATT, CDR2 SNEGSKA (reference sequence). The CDR3 region has the DNA TGCAGTGCCCAGGGCACTAGCGGGAGTCTCGACGAGCAGTACTTC. This codes for CSAQGTSGSLDEQYF.

This clonotype has only one observation. This chain uses TRBV29-1 with TRBJ2-7, with TRBD1 matching over 7 bases. The ends lost 7 bases at V and 0 bases at J; junction bases unmatched: 6. CDR1 is SQVTM and CDR2 is ANQGSEA in the germline V gene. The CDR3 extends over 13 amino acids. The CDR3 protein is CSALQGPSYEQYF. The CDR3 DNA follows: TGCAGCGCCTTACAGGGGCCCTCCTACGAGCAGTACTTC.

Only one count was recorded for this clonotype. The J gene is TRBJ2-7, the V gene TRBV5-1; maybe TRBD1 (6 bases). The ends were cut back, 4 bases at V and 0 bases at J, with 14 bases in the middle. The CDR3 is 15 amino acids. Germline V gene data show CDR1 as SGHRS and CDR2 as YFSETQ. CDR3 region: CASSLGQTSSYEQYF. The DNA for the CDR3 is TGCGCCAGCAGCCTGGGACAAACGAGCTCCTACGAGCAGTACTTC.

The chain is built from TRBV30 and TRBJ2-3; D remains unclear. The CDR3 spans 16 residues. Deletions cut 4 bases from V and 0 bases from J, with 17 bases between. CDR1 GTSNPN and CDR2 SVGIG come from the germline V gene (reference sequence). Here the CDR3 DNA reads TGTGCCTGGACTAACCCTCGTATCCACAGCACAGATACGCAGTATTTT. Its translation: CAWTNPRIHSTDTQYF. The whole variable domain, filled in from reference TRBV30 and TRBJ2-3, reads SQTIHQWPATLVQPVGSPLSLECTVEGTSNPNLYWYRQAAGRGLQLLFYSVGIGQISSEVPQNLSASRPQDRQFILSSKKLLLSDSGFYLCAWTNPRIHSTDTQYFGPGTRLTVL.

This clonotype has more than one count but fewer than ten. The J gene is TRBJ1-1, the V gene TRBV29-1; maybe TRBD1 (5 bases). The V and J ends lost 2 bases and 1 base respectively, with 8 bases between them. Germline assignment: CDR1 SQVTM and CDR2 ANQGSEA. The CDR3 runs 13 residues. The CDR3 loop is CSVEPQGNTEAFF. CDR3 sequence (DNA): TGCAGCGTTGAACCTCAGGGGAACACTGAAGCTTTCTTT.

This chain connects TRBV29-1 to TRBJ1-1; D not resolved. Germline-derived CDR1 and CDR2 are SQVTM and ANQGSEA. The V end was cut by 4 bases, the J end by 1 base, with 10 bases between. The CDR3 covers 13 residues. The CDR3, as DNA: TGCAGCGTTGTAAGCTTGGGGAACACTGAAGCTTTCTTT. Its protein product is CSVVSLGNTEAFF.

This chain joins TRBV15 and TRBJ2-1, with 8 bases aligning to TRBD2. Looked up from germline, CDR1 is LNHNV and CDR2 is YYDKDF (reference sequence). This CDR3 spans 17 amino acids. Unmatched junction bases numbered 6, after V lost 0 bases and J lost 2 bases. CDR3 loop: CATSRDSRSGTYNEQFF. Here the CDR3 DNA reads TGTGCCACCAGCAGAGATTCCCGTAGCGGGACCTACAATGAGCAGTTCTTC.

The chain uses TRBV29-1 and TRBJ2-1, with 7 bases lining up with TRBD1. The trim removed 6 bases at V and 8 bases at J, leaving 7 bases unmatched. The germline V gene has CDR1 SQVTM and CDR2 ANQGSEA. There are 12 residues in the CDR3. The CDR3 DNA reads TGCAGCGTGAACAGGGGTCGGGATGAGCAGTTCTTC. Protein product: CSVNRGRDEQFF.

The CDR3: CASSQDTTDTQYF. The CDR3 nucleotides read TGTGCCAGCAGCCAAGATACCACAGATACGCAGTATTTT. This chain uses TRBV3-1 with TRBJ2-3; D call uncertain. Trimming pared 0 bases from V and 2 bases from J, leaving 3 bases between. CDR1 and CDR2 (germline): LGHDT, YNNKEL (reference sequence). This CDR3 is 13 amino acids long.

CDR3 region: CASGLSPQETQYF. The CDR3 DNA follows: TGTGCTAGTGGTTTGAGTCCTCAGGAGACCCAGTACTTC. V and J are TRBV12-5 and TRBJ2-5; D ambiguous. Per the germline V gene, CDR1 is LGHNT and CDR2 is FRNRAP. This CDR3 is 13 amino acids long. The V end was cut by 2 bases, the J end by 5 bases, with 9 bases between.

The V gene is TRBV29-1, the J gene TRBJ1-2; no clear D gene. V dropped 0 bases and J dropped 8 bases, with 13 bases sitting between them. The V gene's germline CDR1 is SQVTM and CDR2 ANQGSEA. The CDR3 runs to 13 residues. The chain's CDR3 is CSVEDRLGSGYTF. The CDR3 DNA follows: TGCAGCGTTGAAGATAGACTGGGTAGCGGCTACACCTTC. Using reference TRBV29-1 and TRBJ1-2 for the parts outside the CDR3, the full variable domain is SAVISQKPSRDICQRGTSLTIQCQVDSQVTMMFWYRQQPGQSLTLIATANQGSEATYESGFVIDKFPISRPNLTFSTLTVSNMSPEDSSIYLCSVEDRLGSGYTFGSGTRLTVV.

V and J are TRBV7-9 and TRBJ2-3, with a possible D match to TRBD2 (6 bases). This CDR3 spans 15 amino acids. V was pared by 3 bases and J by 0 bases, with 10 bases between. Germline V gene sequence: CDR1 SEHNR, CDR2 FQNEAQ (reference sequence). The CDR3 sequence is CASSLAGSSTDTQYF. The CDR3 DNA is TGTGCCAGCAGCTTGGCGGGATCGAGCACAGATACGCAGTATTTT.

This clonotype has a handful of counts. The genes are TRBV24-1 and TRBJ2-1; TRBD1 might be the D (7 bases). Per the germline V gene, CDR1 is KGHDR and CDR2 is SFDVKD. This CDR3 spans 15 amino acids. The ends were cut back, 4 bases at V and 0 bases at J, with 9 bases in the middle. CDR3 sequence (DNA): TGTGCCACCAGTGAGCGGGACAGCTCCTACAATGAGCAGTTCTTC. Encoded protein: CATSERDSSYNEQFF.

This clonotype was seen only once. The chain uses TRBV23-1 and TRBJ1-1; no clear D gene. TRBV23-1 is flagged as an ORF with uncertain function. Trimming removed 8 bases from V and 0 bases from J, with 16 bases in between. The CDR3 loop spans 15 amino acids. The CDR3 DNA reads as TGCGCCAGCTTGGAGGACGACTCCATGAACACTGAAGCTTTCTTT. Protein product: CASLEDDSMNTEAFF.

The chain links TRBV30 to TRBJ1-2, with a tentative D call TRBD1 (5 bases). The germline V gene encodes CDR1 GTSNPN and CDR2 SVGIG (reference sequence). The CDR3 runs to 15 residues. The V end lost 3 bases, the J end lost 0 bases, and 14 bases lay between the germline ends. The CDR3 protein is CAWSWGRQANYGYTF. The DNA of the CDR3 is TGTGCCTGGAGCTGGGGACGGCAAGCTAACTATGGCTACACCTTC. Variable domain in full (rest from reference TRBV30 and TRBJ1-2): SQTIHQWPATLVQPVGSPLSLECTVEGTSNPNLYWYRQAAGRGLQLLFYSVGIGQISSEVPQNLSASRPQDRQFILSSKKLLLSDSGFYLCAWSWGRQANYGYTFGSGTRLTVV.

The chain employs TRBV5-1 and TRBJ2-5; maybe TRBD2 (5 bases). CDR1 and CDR2 from the germline V gene are SGHRS and YFSETQ. The CDR3 length is 15 residues. Trimming shortened V by 5 bases and J by 0 bases, and 14 bases separated the two germline ends. In DNA, the CDR3 is TGCGCCAGCAGTTTCACCGGACTGAACCAAGAGACCCAGTACTTC. Protein sequence: CASSFTGLNQETQYF. The complete variable domain, with remaining parts taken from reference TRBV5-1 and TRBJ2-5, reads KAGVTQTPRYLIKTRGQQVTLSCSPISGHRSVSWYQQTPGQGLQFLFEYFSETQRNKGNFPGRFSGRQFSNSRSEMNVSTLELGDSALYLCASSFTGLNQETQYFGPGTRLLVL.

In this sample, this clonotype turned up once. The chain combines TRBV15 with TRBJ2-1; D uncertain. The ends were cut back, 1 base at V and 9 bases at J, with 7 bases in the middle. Germline V gene data show CDR1 as LNHNV and CDR2 as YYDKDF (reference sequence). The CDR3 runs to 12 residues. The CDR3 protein is CATSRASSEQFF. The CDR3 DNA reads TGTGCCACCAGCAGAGCAAGCAGTGAGCAGTTCTTC.

The CDR3 region is CASSVSGSGANVLTF. The CDR3, as DNA: TGTGCCAGCAGTGTCTCTGGATCTGGGGCCAACGTCCTGACTTTC. The chain recombines TRBV2 with TRBJ2-6, with D hard to call. The CDR3 has 15 amino acids. Per germline, CDR1 SNHLY and CDR2 FYNNEI. V lost 4 bases, J lost 1 base, and 8 bases lay in between.

The sample holds one count of this clonotype. The J gene is TRBJ2-7, the V gene TRBV28, with D unresolved. Germline values: CDR1 MDHEN, CDR2 SYDVKM. V dropped 5 bases and J dropped 3 bases, with 8 bases sitting between them. The CDR3 is made up of 12 amino acids. The CDR3 DNA reads as TGTGCCAGCAGTGTCGGGTACTACGAGCAGTACTTC. Protein sequence: CASSVGYYEQYF.

The genes are TRBV7-2 and TRBJ1-1; maybe TRBD1 (5 bases). V was pared by 5 bases and J by 8 bases, with 18 bases between. The germline V gene encodes CDR1 SGHTA and CDR2 FQGNSA. This CDR3 has 14 amino acids. As DNA, the CDR3 is TGTGCCAGCAGCCCCGCGAGGGACCGCAGGGAAGCTTTCTTT. Translated: CASSPARDRREAFF.

This clonotype was detected once. V usage is TRBV29-1 and J usage is TRBJ1-1; no firm D call. CDR3 length: 13 residues. Germline assignment: CDR1 SQVTM and CDR2 ANQGSEA. V was clipped by 7 bases and J by 3 bases, with 15 bases between them. CDR3: CSAAPLGDTEAFF. CDR3 DNA sequence: TGCAGCGCCGCACCACTTGGGGACACTGAAGCTTTCTTT.

The rearrangement joins TRBV28 to TRBJ2-3, with D perhaps TRBD2 (5 bases). From germline, CDR1 is MDHEN and CDR2 SYDVKM. V shed 3 bases and J shed 5 bases, with 15 bases lying between them. There are 15 residues in the CDR3. This CDR3 is CASSFRGEGEDTQYF. CDR3 nucleotides: TGTGCCAGCAGTTTCCGGGGAGAAGGTGAAGATACGCAGTATTTT.

The chain has TRBV7-2 and TRBJ2-1; D ambiguous. The length of the CDR3 is 12 residues. From germline, CDR1 is SGHTA and CDR2 FQGNSA. Trimming cost V 3 bases and J 12 bases, with 12 bases left between them. This CDR3 is CASSFEWFWQFF. CDR3 DNA sequence: TGTGCCAGCAGCTTTGAGTGGTTTTGGCAGTTCTTC.

The rearrangement links TRBV28 to TRBJ2-7; TRBD1 might be the D (6 bases). Germline CDR1 and CDR2: MDHEN and SYDVKM. The length of the CDR3 is 15 residues. Trimming shortened V by 4 bases and J by 2 bases, and 15 bases separated the two germline ends. The CDR3 sequence is CASSSPGVQTYEQYF. The CDR3 DNA is TGTGCCAGCAGTTCCCCAGGGGTTCAGACCTACGAGCAGTACTTC.

This chain links TRBV24-1 with TRBJ2-3, with D hard to call. The V gene's germline CDR1 is KGHDR and CDR2 SFDVKD. V lost 7 bases to trimming and J lost 2 bases, with 12 bases between them. The CDR3 has 14 residues. The CDR3 sequence: CATSRPPYTDTQYF. The DNA of the CDR3 is TGTGCCACCAGCCGGCCCCCCTACACAGATACGCAGTATTTT.

The V and J genes are TRBV5-6 and TRBJ2-2, with D possibly being TRBD1 (6 bases). Germline V gives CDR1 SGHDT, CDR2 YYEEEE. The V gene lost 4 bases and the J gene lost 6 bases, with 16 bases spanning the gap. The CDR3 extends over 15 amino acids. Here the CDR3 reads CASSNGTWTPGELFF. Here the CDR3 DNA reads TGTGCCAGCAGCAACGGGACATGGACCCCCGGGGAGCTGTTTTTT.